The T cell receptor (beta chain) under discussion was sequenced for a study of patients and donors after allogeneic stem cell transplantation. This clonotype occurred a few times. In germline, CDR1 is DFQATT, CDR2 SNEGSKA (reference sequence). The length of the CDR3 is 13 residues. The germline V and J ends were trimmed by 4 bases and 5 bases, with 14 bases remaining between them. TCRdb reanalysed the RT-PCR reads using MiXCR and keeps one entry per CDR3 protein. The sample holds about 90,000 distinct CDR3 sequences, approximately 49% seen once. This chain joins TRBV20-1 and TRBJ1-2; D might be TRBD1 (5 bases). Sequenced input: blood, either unsorted or a sorted T cell fraction (not recorded which). The receptor comes from a human donor who was either an allogeneic HSCT recipient or a stem cell or donor lymphocyte infusion donor (not recorded which). It is not recorded whose cells these are; they may come from a transplant donor. CDR3 DNA sequence: TGCAGTGCTATAGTGGGGCAGGTTTATGGCTACACCTTC. This gives the protein CSAIVGQVYGYTF.